These 32 T cell receptor beta chains share one sample of origin, sequenced in a study of cytomegalovirus exposure and HLA in healthy donors. Produced via immunoSEQ multiplex PCR; TCRdb's table is partial and in-frame only. The sample yields 350,000 or so clones, 86% seen once. The specimen was PBMCs. The receptors stem from a woman aged 18-35 years in good health and CMV-seronegative.

This clone was detected once. The rearrangement joins TRBV5-1 to TRBJ1-1; D may be TRBD1 (5 bases). CDR3 length: 17 residues. Germline V gene lookup returns CDR1 SGHRS and CDR2 YFSETQ. Trimming shortened V by 0 bases and J by 4 bases, and 19 bases separated the two germline ends. The CDR3 loop reads CASSLGFPGELSTEAFF. DNA for the CDR3: TGCGCCAGCAGCTTGGGTTTCCCGGGGGAGCTGAGCACTGAAGCTTTCTTT.

CDR3 nucleotide sequence: TGTGCCAGCAGCCAGTTGACGGAGGATGAAAAACTGTTTTTT. Amino acid sequence: CASSQLTEDEKLFF. The chain recombines TRBV4-2 with TRBJ1-4; D gene unclear. Trimming took 3 bases from V and 6 from J, leaving 11 bases between them. The CDR3 spans 14 residues. Germline CDR1 LGHNA, CDR2 YNFKEQ.

This sequence joins TRBV4-2 and TRBJ2-7, with unresolved D. Per the germline V gene, CDR1 is LGHNA and CDR2 is YNFKEQ. Trimming took 0 bases from V and 0 from J, leaving 9 bases between them. The CDR3 has 15 residues. CDR3 bases: TGTGCCAGCAGCCAAGATATATCAGTCTCCTACGAGCAGTACTTC. It specifies CASSQDISVSYEQYF.

This chain connects TRBV18 to TRBJ2-6; D unclear. Germline values: CDR1 KGHSH, CDR2 LQKENI. CDR3 length equals 15 residues. Trimming stripped 2 bases from V and 1 base from J, with 6 bases between. For the CDR3, the DNA is TGTGCCAGCTCACCAGTGAGTTCTGGGGCCAACGTCCTGACTTTC. It translates to CASSPVSSGANVLTF.

The chain recombines TRBV29-1 with TRBJ2-7; 11 nucleotides agree with TRBD1. The ends lost 4 bases at V and 7 bases at J; junction bases unmatched: 12. Germline values: CDR1 SQVTM, CDR2 ANQGSEA. This CDR3 spans 15 amino acids. As DNA, the CDR3 is TGCAGCGTTGTTCCCATGAGGACAGGGGGCGGTGAGCAGTACTTC. Protein sequence: CSVVPMRTGGGEQYF.

V is TRBV7-8 and J is TRBJ1-5, with D possibly being TRBD1 (5 bases). Germline V gene lookup returns CDR1 SGHVS and CDR2 FQNEAQ. This CDR3 spans 13 amino acids. V was cut by 6 bases and J by 4 bases, with 10 bases left in between. This CDR3 is CASSMGGNQPQHF. The DNA for the CDR3 is TGTGCCAGCAGTATGGGGGGGAATCAGCCCCAGCATTTT.

The chain recombines TRBV6-6 with TRBJ2-7; 8 bases map to TRBD1. Unmatched junction bases numbered 10, after V lost 3 bases and J lost 6 bases. Germline V CDR1 and CDR2: MNHNY, SVGAGI (reference sequence). The CDR3 is 15 amino acids. In DNA form, the CDR3 reads TGTGCCAGCAGTTATGGTCAGGGGGCTTTGGGCGAGCAGTACTTC. Its protein is CASSYGQGALGEQYF.

This chain links TRBV21-1 with TRBJ2-4; TRBD2, the table's D call, was not compared with the DNA. TRBV21-1 is noted as a pseudogene. The CDR3 sequence is 17 residues long. CDR3 bases: TGTGCCAGCCGAGCGGGCGGGACTAGCGGGAGTTTTTTCATTCAGTACTTC. Its protein is CASRAGGTSGSFFIQYF.

The chain combines TRBV13 with TRBJ2-3; D is perhaps TRBD2 (7 bases). The V and J ends lost 5 bases and 4 bases respectively, with 16 bases between them. Per the germline V gene, CDR1 is PRHDT and CDR2 is FYEKMQ (reference sequence). CDR3 length: 15 amino acids. The CDR3 coding sequence is TGTGCCAGCAGCGGGGGAGGGGGAAACGCAGATACGCAGTATTTT. Amino acids: CASSGGGGNADTQYF.

The chain is built from TRBV4-1 and TRBJ2-5, with 7 bases that match TRBD2. The J segment lost 7 bases and the V segment lost 3 bases, leaving 17 bases of the junction unmatched. From germline, CDR1 is MGHRA and CDR2 YSYEKL. This CDR3 comprises 17 residues. The CDR3 DNA reads TGCGCCAGCAGCCAGAGCCAGCCGGGGACCTCGGGGGGGACCCAGTACTTC. This gives the protein CASSQSQPGTSGGTQYF.

This sequence joins TRBV6-5 and TRBJ1-5; maybe TRBD1 (6 bases). The CDR3 has 15 residues. V lost 8 bases and J 2 bases, leaving 16 bases between the germline ends. Germline V gives CDR1 MNHEY, CDR2 SVGAGI. The CDR3 bases are TGTGCCAGCGGAATCTCAGGGGCTGGCAATCAGCCCCAGCATTTT. Translating gives CASGISGAGNQPQHF.

This clone was seen just once. The V gene is TRBV9, the J gene TRBJ2-3; weak D call: TRBD2 (7 bases). The germline CDR1 and CDR2 sequences are SGDLS and YYNGEE. CDR3 length: 15 amino acids. V lost 4 bases and J lost 4, with 16 bases in between. In DNA form, the CDR3 reads TGTGCCAGCAGCCCTAGGGAGGGGGGAGCAGATACGCAGTATTTT. Amino acid sequence: CASSPREGGADTQYF.

J is TRBJ2-1 and V is TRBV5-1, with D possibly TRBD2 on 5 matching bases. This CDR3 has 14 amino acids. In germline, CDR1 is SGHRS, CDR2 YFSETQ. Trimming took 0 bases from V and 2 from J, leaving 6 bases between them. The CDR3 protein is CASSLDGAYNEQFF. DNA for the CDR3: TGCGCCAGCAGCTTGGACGGGGCCTACAATGAGCAGTTCTTC.

V usage is TRBV30 and J usage is TRBJ2-1, with 8 bases fitting TRBD2. CDR3 size: 17 residues. Per germline, CDR1 GTSNPN and CDR2 SVGIG (reference sequence). V dropped 0 bases and J dropped 6; count of bases not matched to a gene: 13. The CDR3 region has the DNA TGTGCCTGGAGTGTGGGTGGTAGCGGGACACCGACCAATGAGCAGTTCTTC. It yields the protein CAWSVGGSGTPTNEQFF. Using reference TRBV30 and TRBJ2-1 for the parts outside the CDR3, the full variable domain is SQTIHQWPATLVQPVGSPLSLECTVEGTSNPNLYWYRQAAGRGLQLLFYSVGIGQISSEVPQNLSASRPQDRQFILSSKKLLLSDSGFYLCAWSVGGSGTPTNEQFFGPGTRLTVL.

The chain recombines TRBV6-5 with TRBJ1-2, with D unclear. Germline V gives CDR1 MNHEY, CDR2 SVGAGI. V gave up 8 bases and J gave up 2 bases, with 9 bases separating them. This CDR3 has 12 amino acids. The CDR3 here is CASRPGNYGYTF. The CDR3 region has the DNA TGTGCCAGCCGGCCGGGGAACTATGGCTACACCTTC.

This clone was seen a single time. The chain links TRBV4-3 to TRBJ1-2, with a tentative D call TRBD1 (5 bases). CDR3 length: 12 amino acids. The V end was cut by 3 bases, the J end by 8 bases, with 10 bases between. Looked up from germline, CDR1 is LGHNA and CDR2 is YSLEER. Here the CDR3 reads CASSQLGGGYTF. Here the CDR3 DNA reads TGCGCCAGCAGCCAGCTCGGGGGGGGCTACACCTTC.

This chain connects TRBV15 to TRBJ1-5; 7 positions match TRBD1. The CDR3 has 15 amino acids. From germline, CDR1 is LNHNV and CDR2 YYDKDF (reference sequence). The ends lost 0 bases at V and 11 bases at J; junction bases unmatched: 10. The CDR3 spells CATSRDRGLQGTQHF. The CDR3 DNA reads as TGTGCCACCAGCAGAGATAGGGGATTACAGGGGACCCAGCATTTT.

The V call is TRBV7-8, the J call TRBJ1-2, with a possible D match to TRBD1 (5 bases). Trimming stripped 4 bases from V and 6 bases from J, with 6 bases between. The germline gives CDR1 SGHVS, CDR2 FQNEAQ. This CDR3 has 11 amino acids. CDR3 coding DNA: TGTGCCAGCAGCTCAGGGAATGGCTACACCTTC. Encoded protein: CASSSGNGYTF.

V gene TRBV29-1 combines with J gene TRBJ1-1; 11 positions match TRBD1. The V segment lost 1 base and the J segment 11 bases; nucleotides outside the gene matches: 12. The length of the CDR3 is 15 residues. CDR1 is SQVTM, CDR2 ANQGSEA, per germline. The CDR3 DNA reads as TGCAGCGTTGAAGGGCGGACAGGGGGCTTAATAGGTGCTTTCTTT. Its protein product is CSVEGRTGGLIGAFF.

The V call is TRBV28, the J call TRBJ2-3; tentatively, D is TRBD2 (7 bases). The V gene's germline CDR1 is MDHEN and CDR2 SYDVKM. Trimming left V 8 bases short and J 5 bases short, with 17 bases between. This CDR3 comprises 14 residues. The CDR3 region is CASLPGGRGDTQYF. DNA of the CDR3: TGTGCCAGCCTCCCCGGGGGGCGGGGAGATACGCAGTATTTT.

This chain's CDR3 is CASSQRWGVGSYEQYF. As DNA, the CDR3 is TGTGCCAGCAGCCAACGGTGGGGGGTCGGATCCTACGAGCAGTACTTC. V gene TRBV7-2 combines with J gene TRBJ2-7; maybe TRBD2 (6 bases). Trimming took off 5 bases at V and 1 base at J, with 18 bases between the two ends. The CDR3 is 16 amino acids. In germline, CDR1 is SGHTA, CDR2 FQGNSA.

V is TRBV18 and J is TRBJ1-1, with D unclear. CDR3 length: 12 residues. The germline V gene has CDR1 KGHSH and CDR2 LQKENI. V lost 11 bases and J lost 5, with 15 bases in between. CDR3 coding DNA: TGTGCCGAGGGCCTAGCTGGAACTGAAGCTTTCTTT. It codes for CAEGLAGTEAFF.

The chain combines TRBV19 with TRBJ2-3; 9 nucleotides line up with TRBD1. Germline-derived CDR1 and CDR2 are LNHDA and SQIVND (reference sequence). This CDR3 region has 16 residues. Germline trimming cut 4 bases from V and 0 bases from J; bases unmatched to any gene: 5. The CDR3 region has the DNA TGTGCCAGTAGTAGGACCGGGACAGGGAGCACAGATACGCAGTATTTT. This translates into CASSRTGTGSTDTQYF.

V usage is TRBV5-4 and J usage is TRBJ2-7; TRBD1 matches at 7 bases. J was trimmed by 5 bases and V by 4 bases; bases with no gene match: 12. The CDR3 is 15 amino acids. Germline V CDR1 and CDR2: SGHNT, YYREEE (reference sequence). CDR3 sequence (DNA): TGTGCCAGCAGCGCAGCCTTGACAGGGCTGGACGAGCAGTACTTC. It encodes CASSAALTGLDEQYF.

The table lists this clone with a count of one. This chain joins TRBV27 and TRBJ2-1, with D tentatively TRBD2 (5 bases). Germline CDR1 reads MNHEY; CDR2 reads SMNVEV (reference sequence). The V end lost 3 bases, the J end lost 2 bases, and 11 bases lay between the germline ends. The CDR3 is made up of 15 amino acids. The CDR3 protein is CASSFVAFPYNEQFF. The CDR3, as DNA: TGTGCCAGCAGTTTTGTAGCGTTCCCCTACAATGAGCAGTTCTTC.

This clone occurred a few times. The rearrangement uses TRBV5-4 and TRBJ1-2, with a weak D call TRBD1 (6 bases). This CDR3 has 13 amino acids. The V gene's germline CDR1 is SGHNT and CDR2 YYREEE (reference sequence). Trimming took 2 bases from V and 4 from J, leaving 9 bases between them. This CDR3 is CASSFDRSYGYTF. The DNA for the CDR3 is TGTGCCAGCAGCTTCGACAGGAGCTATGGCTACACCTTC.

This clone was counted a few times. V usage is TRBV4-2 and J usage is TRBJ2-5, with 15 bases fitting TRBD2. Looked up from germline, CDR1 is LGHNA and CDR2 is YNFKEQ. The CDR3 has 16 residues. Germline trimming cut 3 bases from V and 5 bases from J; bases unmatched to any gene: 4. CDR3 in amino acids: CASSHSGTSGRETQYF. The CDR3 nucleotides read TGTGCCAGCAGCCATTCCGGGACTAGCGGGAGGGAGACCCAGTACTTC.

This chain joins TRBV28 and TRBJ2-7, with 8 positions matching TRBD1. The CDR3 is 13 residues long. Trimming cost V 7 bases and J 4 bases; bases outside gene matches: 6. The germline gives CDR1 MDHEN, CDR2 SYDVKM. The CDR3 protein is CASNQGAGYEQYF. DNA for the CDR3: TGTGCCAGCAACCAGGGGGCAGGGTACGAGCAGTACTTC.

The chain combines TRBV19 with TRBJ1-1; tentatively, D is TRBD1 (5 bases). V gave up 5 bases and J gave up 1 base, with 23 bases separating them. This CDR3 is built from 18 residues. CDR1 is LNHDA, CDR2 SQIVND, per germline (reference sequence). CDR3 amino acids: CASSPPGGIGPRNTEAFF. Written as DNA, the CDR3 is TGTGCCAGTAGTCCCCCGGGGGGGATTGGGCCGAGGAACACTGAAGCTTTCTTT.

The chain combines TRBV5-1 with TRBJ1-4; no definite D call. The CDR3 totals 15 residues. Germline assignment: CDR1 SGHRS and CDR2 YFSETQ. Trimming pared 6 bases from V and 4 bases from J, leaving 16 bases between. CDR3 loop: CASKSAGQHNEKLFF. The CDR3 coding sequence is TGCGCCAGCAAATCCGCGGGCCAACATAATGAAAAACTGTTTTTT.

The rearrangement joins TRBV4-2 to TRBJ2-7, with TRBD2 matching over 10 bases. Germline V gene data show CDR1 as LGHNA and CDR2 as YNFKEQ. J was trimmed by 0 bases and V by 0 bases; bases with no gene match: 2. CDR3 length: 16 residues. The DNA of the CDR3 is TGTGCCAGCAGCCAAGATGCTAGCGGGAGCTCCTACGAGCAGTACTTC. Translating gives CASSQDASGSSYEQYF.

V and J are TRBV19 and TRBJ2-1; 15 positions agree with TRBD2. This CDR3 comprises 16 residues. Per the germline V gene, CDR1 is LNHDA and CDR2 is SQIVND (reference sequence). The trim removed 6 bases at V and 10 bases at J, leaving 10 bases unmatched. CDR3 DNA: TGTGCCAGTAGCTTACCGGGACTAGCGGGAGGAGGGGAGCAGTTCTTC. As protein: CASSLPGLAGGGEQFF.